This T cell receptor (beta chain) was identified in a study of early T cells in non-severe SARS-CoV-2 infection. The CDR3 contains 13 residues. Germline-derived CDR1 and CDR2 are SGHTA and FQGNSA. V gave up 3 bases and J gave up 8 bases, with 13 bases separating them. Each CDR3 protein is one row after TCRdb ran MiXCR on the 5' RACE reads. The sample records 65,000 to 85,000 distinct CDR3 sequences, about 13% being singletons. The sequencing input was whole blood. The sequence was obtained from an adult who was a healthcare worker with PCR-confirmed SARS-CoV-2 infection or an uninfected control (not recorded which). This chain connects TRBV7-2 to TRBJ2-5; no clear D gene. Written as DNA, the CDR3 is TGTGCCAGCAGCTTCGGGCCGTTGGATACCCAGTACTTC. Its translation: CASSFGPLDTQYF.